This T cell receptor (beta chain) was recorded in a study of graft-versus-host responses after intestinal transplantation. Study conclusions and caveats: Allografts of patients with graft-donor T cell macrochimerism showed high graft-versus-host to host-versus-graft clone ratios.

About this clone itself: Its antigen is not known.

The CDR3 length is 14 residues. The ends lost 6 bases at V and 7 bases at J; junction bases unmatched: 9. CDR1 and CDR2 from the germline V gene are SNHLY and FYNNEI. The table came from immunoSEQ multiplex PCR; TCRdb's copy has only in-frame clones and leaves some out. The repertoire holds 57,000 or so clones, about 90% seen once, with 2.5% to 3% in the top ten. This chain joins TRBV2 and TRBJ1-1; 9 nucleotides match TRBD1. The TCR originated in a human patient who received an intestinal transplant, so some T cells may come from the graft donor. The material sequenced was PBMCs, taken less than 130 days after intestinal transplantation. CDR3 loop: CASSATGGLIEAFF. In DNA, the CDR3 is TGTGCCAGCAGCGCAACAGGGGGCCTAATTGAAGCTTTCTTT.